This TCR beta chain appears in the sequencing data of a study of CD8+ T cells in alopecia areata. Study-wide context: Oral tofacitinib, 5 to 10 mg twice daily, was given in an open-label trial.

The study, taken as a whole, reports: Normal skin contains resident alphabeta T cells, and these are also sequenced in scalp samples. Lesional scalp, notably in alopecia totalis/universalis, had clonality above that of normal scalp.

RNA extraction was followed by reverse transcription into cDNA, which acted as the sequencing template. TCRdb's copy holds only in-frame clones and misses some; the assay was immunoSEQ multiplex PCR. The table shows 110,000 to 150,000 clones, with about 60% occurring only once. As to this clone: What it recognizes is unknown. Within the sample, other DNA sequences also encode this same CDR3.

V lost 6 bases and J lost 3; bases outside the gene matches: 6. CDR1 SNHLY and CDR2 FYNNEI come from the germline V gene. The CDR3 has 14 residues. This specimen consisted of CD4+ T cells sorted from blood, obtained at week 0. V gene TRBV2 combines with J gene TRBJ2-5; 8 bases agree with TRBD1. The clonotype was recovered from a human donor with alopecia areata. The CDR3 loop is CASSAMTGEETQYF. Written as DNA, the CDR3 is TGTGCCAGCAGCGCAATGACAGGGGAAGAGACCCAGTACTTC. The full variable domain, rest sourced from reference TRBV2 and TRBJ2-5, is EPEVTQTPSHQVTQMGQEVILRCVPISNHLYFYWYRQILGQKVEFLVSFYNNEISEKSEIFDDQFSVERPDGSNFTLKIRSTKLEDSAMYFCASSAMTGEETQYFGPGTRLLVL.